One T cell receptor (beta chain) is described in this entry. The CDR3 length is 15 residues. Germline V gene data show CDR1 as SGHTA and CDR2 as FQGTGA. V lost 3 bases and J 7 bases, leaving 15 bases between the germline ends. Original processing methods: Scientists estimated how many nucleated cells there were by amplifying reference gene primers. Assay used: immunoSEQ multiplex PCR; TCRdb lists only in-frame clones, some missing. That table furnishes V, J and clone size, whereas the DNA furnished D and trimming. The sample has about 170,000 clones, around 82% seen once. This entry belongs to a study of blood T cell repertoires in COVID-19. At the level of the study: The United States, Italy and Spain provided the acute and convalescent COVID-19 samples. The analysed material was cDNA or gDNA that came from T cells, B-cell-depleted T cells, or PBMCs.

The gene calls are TRBV7-3 and TRBJ2-2; TRBD2 might be the D (6 bases). Sequencing was performed on peripheral blood. The source is a man between 65 and 80 years old with active or convalescent COVID-19. In DNA form, the CDR3 reads TGTGCCAGCAGCTTGGGAAGCGGGTTATTCGGGGAGCTGTTTTTT. Its protein is CASSLGSGLFGELFF.